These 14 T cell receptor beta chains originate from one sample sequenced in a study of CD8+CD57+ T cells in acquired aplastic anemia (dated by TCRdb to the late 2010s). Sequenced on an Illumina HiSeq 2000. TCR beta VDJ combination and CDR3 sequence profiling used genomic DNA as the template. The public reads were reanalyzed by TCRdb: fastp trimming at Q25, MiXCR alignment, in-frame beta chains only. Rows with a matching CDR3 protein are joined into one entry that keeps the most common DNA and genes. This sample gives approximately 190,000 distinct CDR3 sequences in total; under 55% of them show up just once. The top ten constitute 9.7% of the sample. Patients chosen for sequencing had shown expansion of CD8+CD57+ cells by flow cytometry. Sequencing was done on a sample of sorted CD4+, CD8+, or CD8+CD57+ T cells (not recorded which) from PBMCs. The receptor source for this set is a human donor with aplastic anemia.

CDR3 sequence: CASSFTLQGAGNEKLFF. The CDR3 bases are TGTGCCAGCAGCTTTACCTTACAGGGGGCAGGGAATGAAAAACTGTTTTTT. The rearrangement joins TRBV11-2 to TRBJ1-4, with 9 bases that match TRBD1. The CDR3 sequence is 17 residues long. V lost 3 bases, J lost 5 bases, and 10 bases stayed unmatched. CDR1 SGHAT and CDR2 FQNNGV come from the germline V gene.

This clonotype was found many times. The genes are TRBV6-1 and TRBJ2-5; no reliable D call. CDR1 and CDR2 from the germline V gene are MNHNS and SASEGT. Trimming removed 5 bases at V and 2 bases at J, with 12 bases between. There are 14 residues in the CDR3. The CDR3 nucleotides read TGTGCCAGCAGTACCCGGACCGTACAAGAGACCCAGTACTTC. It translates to CASSTRTVQETQYF.

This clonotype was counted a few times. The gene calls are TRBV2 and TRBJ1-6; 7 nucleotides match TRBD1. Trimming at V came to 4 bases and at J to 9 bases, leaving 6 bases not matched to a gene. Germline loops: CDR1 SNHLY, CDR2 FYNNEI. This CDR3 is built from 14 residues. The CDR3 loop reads CASSVRDRVSPLHF. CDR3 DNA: TGTGCCAGCAGTGTAAGAGACAGGGTTTCACCCCTCCACTTT.

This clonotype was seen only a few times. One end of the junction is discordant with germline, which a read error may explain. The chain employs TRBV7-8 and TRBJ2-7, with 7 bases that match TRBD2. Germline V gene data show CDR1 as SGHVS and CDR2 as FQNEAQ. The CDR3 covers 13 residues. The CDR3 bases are TGTGCCAGCAGCTTGGGGACTACCTACGGGCAGTACTTC. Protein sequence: CASSLGTTYGQYF.

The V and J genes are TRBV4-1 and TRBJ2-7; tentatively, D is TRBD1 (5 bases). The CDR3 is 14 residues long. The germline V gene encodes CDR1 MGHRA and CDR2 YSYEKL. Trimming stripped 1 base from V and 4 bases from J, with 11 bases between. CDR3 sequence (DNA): TGCGCCAGCAGCCAAGCAGAGACAGAGTACGAGCAGTACTTC. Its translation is CASSQAETEYEQYF.

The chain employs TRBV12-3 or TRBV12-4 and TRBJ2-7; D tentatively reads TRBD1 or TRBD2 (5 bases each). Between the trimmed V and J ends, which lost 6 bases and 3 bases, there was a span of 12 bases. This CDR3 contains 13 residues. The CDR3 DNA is TGTGCCAGCAGGCTGGGACGGCTCTACGAGCAGTACTTC. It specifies CASRLGRLYEQYF.

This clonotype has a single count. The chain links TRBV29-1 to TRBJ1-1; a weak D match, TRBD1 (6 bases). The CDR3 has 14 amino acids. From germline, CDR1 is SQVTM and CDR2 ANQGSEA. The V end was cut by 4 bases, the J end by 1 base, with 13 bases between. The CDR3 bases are TGCAGCGTTGCTCAGGGGTTGAAGAACACTGAAGCTTTCTTT. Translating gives CSVAQGLKNTEAFF. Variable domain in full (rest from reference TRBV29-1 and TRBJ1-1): SAVISQKPSRDICQRGTSLTIQCQVDSQVTMMFWYRQQPGQSLTLIATANQGSEATYESGFVIDKFPISRPNLTFSTLTVSNMSPEDSSIYLCSVAQGLKNTEAFFGQGTRLTVV.

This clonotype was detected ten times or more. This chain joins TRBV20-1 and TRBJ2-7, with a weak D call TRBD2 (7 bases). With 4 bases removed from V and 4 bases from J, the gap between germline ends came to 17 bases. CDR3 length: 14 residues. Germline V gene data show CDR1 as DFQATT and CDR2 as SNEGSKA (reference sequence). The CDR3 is CSATLGGPNYEQYF. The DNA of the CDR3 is TGCAGTGCTACCCTCGGGGGGCCGAATTACGAGCAGTACTTC.

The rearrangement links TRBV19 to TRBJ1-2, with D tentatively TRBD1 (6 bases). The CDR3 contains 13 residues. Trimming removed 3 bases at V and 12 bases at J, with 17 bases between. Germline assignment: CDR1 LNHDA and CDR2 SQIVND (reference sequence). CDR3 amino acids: CASSILQGQGNTF. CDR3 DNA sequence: TGTGCCAGTAGTATCCTCCAGGGGCAAGGAAACACCTTC.

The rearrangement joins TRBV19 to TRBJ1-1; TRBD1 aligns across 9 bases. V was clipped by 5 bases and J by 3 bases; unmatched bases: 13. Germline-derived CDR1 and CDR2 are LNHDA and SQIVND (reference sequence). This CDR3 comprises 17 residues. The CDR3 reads CASSSKALQGADTEAFF. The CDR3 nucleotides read TGTGCCAGTAGTTCAAAAGCCCTACAGGGGGCGGACACTGAAGCTTTCTTT.

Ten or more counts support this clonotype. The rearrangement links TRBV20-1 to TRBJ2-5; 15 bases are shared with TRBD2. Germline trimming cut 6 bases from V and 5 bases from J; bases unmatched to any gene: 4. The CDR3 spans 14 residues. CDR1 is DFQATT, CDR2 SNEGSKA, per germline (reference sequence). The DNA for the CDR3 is TGCAGTGCGGGACTAGCGGGAGGAGGGGAGACCCAGTACTTC. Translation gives CSAGLAGGGETQYF.

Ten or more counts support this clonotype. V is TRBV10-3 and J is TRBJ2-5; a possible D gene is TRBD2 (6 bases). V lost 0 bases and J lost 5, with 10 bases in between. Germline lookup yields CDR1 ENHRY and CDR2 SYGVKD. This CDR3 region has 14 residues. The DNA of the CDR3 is TGTGCCATCAGTGAGTCACAACTAGCCGAGACCCAGTACTTC. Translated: CAISESQLAETQYF.

CDR3 DNA: TGTGCCAGTAGTATCCCAGGGTTGCGCAATCAGCCCCAGCATTTT. It specifies CASSIPGLRNQPQHF. This chain links TRBV19 with TRBJ1-5; weak D call: TRBD1 (5 bases). The V end was cut by 3 bases, the J end by 2 bases, with 11 bases between. The CDR3 is 15 residues long. CDR1 and CDR2 (germline): LNHDA, SQIVND (reference sequence).

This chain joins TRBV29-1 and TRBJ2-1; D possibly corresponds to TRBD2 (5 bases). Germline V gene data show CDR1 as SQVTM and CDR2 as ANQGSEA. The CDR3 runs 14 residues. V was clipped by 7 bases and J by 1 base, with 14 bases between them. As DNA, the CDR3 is TGCAGCGATCGTTTTAGGAGGTCCTACAATGAGCAGTTCTTC. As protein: CSDRFRRSYNEQFF.